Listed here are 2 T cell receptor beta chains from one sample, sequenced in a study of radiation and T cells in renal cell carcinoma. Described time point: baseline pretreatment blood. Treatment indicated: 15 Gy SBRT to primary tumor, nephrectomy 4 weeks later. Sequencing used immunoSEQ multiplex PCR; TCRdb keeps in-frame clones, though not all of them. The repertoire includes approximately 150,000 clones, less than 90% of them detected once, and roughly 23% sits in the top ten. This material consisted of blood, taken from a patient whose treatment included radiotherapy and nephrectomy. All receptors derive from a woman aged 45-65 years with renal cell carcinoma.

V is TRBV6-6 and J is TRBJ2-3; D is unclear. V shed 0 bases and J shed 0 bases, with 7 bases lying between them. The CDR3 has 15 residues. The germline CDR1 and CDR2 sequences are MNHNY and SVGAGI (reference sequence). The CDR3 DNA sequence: TGTGCCAGCAGTTACTCAGCATCCAGCACAGATACGCAGTATTTT. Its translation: CASSYSASSTDTQYF.

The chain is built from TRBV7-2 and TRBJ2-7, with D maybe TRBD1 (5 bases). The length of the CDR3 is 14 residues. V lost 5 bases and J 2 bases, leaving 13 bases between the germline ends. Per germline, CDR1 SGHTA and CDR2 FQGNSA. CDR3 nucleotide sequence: TGTGCCAGCAGCCTAAATCCAGGGCCCTACGAGCAGTACTTC. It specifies CASSLNPGPYEQYF.